These T cell receptor beta chains were read from a single sample in a study of blood T cell repertoires in COVID-19. Data came from immunoSEQ multiplex PCR; TCRdb stores just in-frame clones and leaves some out. This table has under 300,000 clones, roughly 88% appearing once. The specimen was peripheral blood. Receptors were obtained from a woman aged 40 to 50 who had recovered from COVID-19. CDR3s include the opening cysteine and the closing phenylalanine or tryptophan. D genes are given only for firm matches. Clone sizes are given selectively: once, few, many, or a class where the clone is expanded.

V,D,J,length,size,CDR3,DNA
TRBV7-9,TRBD1,TRBJ2-7,14,few,CASSSRTGTYEQYF,TGTGCCAGCAGCTCCCGGACAGGGACCTACGAGCAGTACTTC
TRBV5-1,TRBD1,TRBJ1-4,15,.,CASSSGSTGGEKLFF,TGCGCCAGCAGCTCCGGTTCAACAGGGGGTGAAAAACTGTTTTTT
TRBV28,.,TRBJ2-7,15,.,CASSLSHEGAYEQYF,TGTGCCAGCAGTTTATCTCACGAGGGAGCGTACGAGCAGTACTTC
TRBV30,TRBD2,TRBJ2-1,17,.,CAWLRLAGGSSYNEQFF,TGTGCCTGGCTACGACTAGCGGGGGGCAGCTCCTACAATGAGCAGTTCTTC
TRBV30,.,TRBJ1-1,14,.,CAWSATGWGGEAFF,TGTGCCTGGAGTGCCACGGGTTGGGGCGGTGAAGCTTTCTTT
TRBV7-2,.,TRBJ1-1,15,.,CASRPSAGPEGEAFF,TGTGCCAGCAGACCGTCCGCTGGGCCTGAGGGAGAAGCTTTCTTT
TRBV11-3,TRBD1,TRBJ2-5,15,.,CASSRQGQIQETQYF,TGTGCCAGCAGCAGACAGGGACAGATTCAAGAGACCCAGTACTTC
TRBV2,.,TRBJ2-5,12,few,CASGQDQETQYF,TGTGCCAGCGGACAAGACCAAGAGACCCAGTACTTC
TRBV4-1,TRBD2,TRBJ2-1,16,.,CASSQDVILAGRGQFF,TGCGCCAGCAGCCAAGATGTGATCCTAGCGGGGAGAGGGCAGTTCTTC
TRBV4-3,TRBD1,TRBJ1-4,16,.,CASSQDPGQGTEKLFF,TGCGCCAGCAGCCAAGATCCCGGACAGGGAACTGAAAAACTGTTTTTT
TRBV11-3,TRBD2,TRBJ2-3,17,.,CASSLYRLAGGADTQYF,TGTGCCAGCAGCTTATACCGCCTAGCGGGGGGCGCAGATACGCAGTATTTT
TRBV14,TRBD1,TRBJ1-4,15,.,CASSQEKTGPGKLFF,TGTGCCAGCAGCCAAGAGAAGACAGGGCCAGGAAAACTGTTTTTT
TRBV7-8,TRBD2,TRBJ2-1,15,.,CASSPLAGPYNEQFF,TGTGCCAGCAGCCCACTAGCGGGACCTTACAATGAGCAGTTCTTC
TRBV27,TRBD1,TRBJ1-2,15,.,CASSLTGGPIYGYTF,TGTGCCAGCAGTTTGACAGGGGGCCCGATATATGGCTACACCTTC
TRBV6-2/TRBV6-3,.,TRBJ2-2,12,.,CASSFLIGELFF,TGTGCCAGCAGTTTCCTAATCGGGGAGCTGTTTTTT
TRBV6-5,.,TRBJ2-5,13,.,CASSSDSQETQYF,TGTGCCAGCAGTTCCGACAGCCAAGAGACCCAGTACTTC
TRBV5-5,.,TRBJ1-3,15,.,CASSFVRESGNTIYF,TGTGCCAGCAGCTTCGTGAGGGAGTCTGGAAACACCATATATTTT
TRBV2,.,TRBJ2-1,14,.,CASSVASVDNEQFF,TGTGCCAGCAGTGTGGCTAGCGTGGACAATGAGCAGTTCTTC
TRBV24-1,.,TRBJ1-6,17,.,CATSDLFSGSLNSPLHF,TGTGCCACCAGTGATTTGTTCTCGGGGAGCCTTAATTCACCCCTCCACTTT
TRBV6-2/TRBV6-3,.,TRBJ2-7,12,.,CASSQQNYEQYF,TGTGCCAGCAGTCAACAGAACTACGAGCAGTACTTC
TRBV7-9,.,TRBJ1-1,12,.,CASSSWTFEAFF,TGTGCCAGCAGCTCTTGGACATTTGAAGCTTTCTTT
TRBV24-1,.,TRBJ2-1,16,few,CATSDLETGAYNEQFF,TGTGCCACCAGTGATTTGGAAACGGGAGCGTACAATGAGCAGTTCTTC